This T cell receptor (beta chain) was sequenced during a study of cytomegalovirus exposure and HLA in healthy donors. The CDR3 loop spans 16 amino acids. Trimming pared 0 bases from V and 4 bases from J, leaving 13 bases between. Germline V lookup: CDR1 SGHRS, CDR2 YFSETQ. PCR employed 60 Vbeta and 13 Jbeta primers. Data came from immunoSEQ multiplex PCR; TCRdb stores just in-frame clones and leaves some out. The sample holds over 150,000 clones, about 80% seen once. Study conclusions and caveats: Near-uniform donor sequencing depth was presumed by presence/absence analyses. A prior analysis recorded that most TCR beta V segments were productive about 87% or about 30% of the time.

Comments on this clone: Its target is not known.

The sample taken for sequencing was PBMCs. The sequence derives from a boy younger than 18 in good health and CMV-seronegative. The genes are TRBV5-1 and TRBJ2-2; no definite D call. The CDR3 loop reads CASSLGRTPGTGELFF. CDR3 bases: TGCGCCAGCAGCTTGGGTAGAACCCCGGGCACCGGGGAGCTGTTTTTT.